This TCR beta chain was recovered during a study of T cells after yellow fever vaccination. The CDR3 covers 14 residues. Germline V CDR1 and CDR2: DFQATT, SNEGSKA (reference sequence). Deletions cut 6 bases from V and 7 bases from J, with 19 bases between. In making TCR cDNA, 5'RACE template switching added a universal primer site and UMIs to it. From the 5' RACE reads, TCRdb called clonotypes with MiXCR, one entry per CDR3 protein. Altogether hundreds of thousands of distinct CDR3 sequences are present, 12% being singletons, with the ten largest covering about 15%. This specimen consisted of PBMCs, obtained on the day of the yellow fever booster vaccination. V usage is TRBV20-1 and J usage is TRBJ2-1, with D maybe TRBD2 (6 bases). The sequence derives from a man aged 30-40 years who received the YFV17D yellow fever vaccine. Written as DNA, the CDR3 is TGCAGTGCAACAGACGGTAGCGGAGGGAATGAGCAGTTCTTC. Translating gives CSATDGSGGNEQFF.